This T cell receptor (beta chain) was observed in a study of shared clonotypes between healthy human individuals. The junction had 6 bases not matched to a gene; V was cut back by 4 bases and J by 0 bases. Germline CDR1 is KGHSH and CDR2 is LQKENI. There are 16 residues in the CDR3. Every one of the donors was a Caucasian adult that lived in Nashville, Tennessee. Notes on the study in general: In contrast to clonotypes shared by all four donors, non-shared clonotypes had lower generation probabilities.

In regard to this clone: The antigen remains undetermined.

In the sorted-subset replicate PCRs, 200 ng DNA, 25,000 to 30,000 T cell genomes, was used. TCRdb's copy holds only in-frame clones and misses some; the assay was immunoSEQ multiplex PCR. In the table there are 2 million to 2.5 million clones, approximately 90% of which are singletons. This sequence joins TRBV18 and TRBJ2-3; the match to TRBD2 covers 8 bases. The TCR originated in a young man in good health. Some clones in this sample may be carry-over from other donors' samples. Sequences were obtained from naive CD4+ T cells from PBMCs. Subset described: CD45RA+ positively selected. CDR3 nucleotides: TGTGCCAGCTCACAATTAGCGGGAACTAGCACAGATACGCAGTATTTT. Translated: CASSQLAGTSTDTQYF.